This is a list of T cell receptor beta chains from one sample in a study of CD8 T cells in Susac syndrome. TCRdb passed the immunoSEQ multiplex PCR reads through MiXCR, listing each CDR3 protein once. The sample contains approximately 160,000 distinct CDR3 sequences, roughly 92% of which appear only once. The specimen was CD4+ T cells from PBMCs. Source of these receptors: a human donor with multiple sclerosis. The CDR3 runs from the conserved cysteine through the conserved F or W. D genes are given only for firm matches. Part of the rows lack a size; the others show once, few, many or a class for expanded clones.

V gene	J gene	clone size	D gene	CDR3 DNA	CDR3 protein
TRBV7-9	TRBJ1-6	NA	TRBD1	TGTGCCAGCAGCTTTACAGGGGGAGGAAATTCACCCCTCCACTTT	CASSFTGGGNSPLHF
TRBV28	TRBJ2-7	NA	NA	TGTGCCAGCCGTTCGACGGAGTACGAGCAGTACTTC	CASRSTEYEQYF
TRBV5-6	TRBJ2-7	NA	TRBD1	TGTGCCAGCAGCTTGGTAGGGGACAGGGTCTACGAGCAGTACTTC	CASSLVGDRVYEQYF
TRBV5-1	TRBJ1-1	NA	NA	TGCGCCAGCAGCAGGGAGGCTATGAACACTGAAGCTTTCTTT	CASSREAMNTEAFF
TRBV6-1	TRBJ1-5	NA	NA	TGTGCCAGCAGTGAAGGGGGTTATAGCAATCAGCCCCAGCATTTT	CASSEGGYSNQPQHF
TRBV7-2	TRBJ2-7	once	NA	TGTGCCAGCAGCTCCCGCACCTACGAGCAGTACTTC	CASSSRTYEQYF
TRBV20-1	TRBJ2-3	NA	NA	TGCAGTGCCAAAAACCCGCGGGACGGAGATACGCAGTATTTT	CSAKNPRDGDTQYF
TRBV20-1	TRBJ2-7	NA	TRBD2	TGCAGTGCTCCAACTAGCGGCTACGAGCAGTACTTC	CSAPTSGYEQYF
TRBV27	TRBJ2-2	NA	NA	TGTGCCAGCACCGCCGCCACACAGAACACCGGGGAGCTGTTTTTT	CASTAATQNTGELFF
TRBV30	TRBJ2-2	NA	NA	TGTGCCCGGTCCCCGGGACGGAACACCGGGGAGCTGTTTTTT	CARSPGRNTGELFF
TRBV18	TRBJ2-1	NA	NA	TGTGCCAGCTCACGGGACGTTAATTCCTACAATGAGCAGTTCTTC	CASSRDVNSYNEQFF
TRBV27	TRBJ2-7	NA	TRBD2	TGTGCCAGCAGTTTATACGGGAGGGCCGGCGAGCAGTACTTC	CASSLYGRAGEQYF
TRBV5-1	TRBJ2-7	NA	NA	TGCGCCAGCAGCGACCTTGTGACCTACGAGCAGTACTTC	CASSDLVTYEQYF
TRBV10-2	TRBJ2-5	NA	NA	TGCGCCAGCAAAAAACAGGTGGGGGAAGAGACCCAGTACTTC	CASKKQVGEETQYF
TRBV7-8	TRBJ1-4	NA	TRBD1	TGTGCCAGCAGCTTTAAACAGGGGTTGAGAGAAAAACTGTTTTTT	CASSFKQGLREKLFF
TRBV28	TRBJ1-5	NA	NA	TGTGCCAGCAGTTTATCGCAGATCAATCAGCCCCAGCATTTT	CASSLSQINQPQHF
TRBV9	TRBJ2-1	NA	NA	TGTGCCAGCAGCCCGGGTTGGGGGGTAGCCAATGAGCAGTTCTTC	CASSPGWGVANEQFF